This T cell receptor beta chain was obtained from a study of blood T cell repertoires in COVID-19. Original processing notes: Estimation of nucleated cell counts relied on the amplification of reference gene primers. Assay used: immunoSEQ multiplex PCR; TCRdb lists only in-frame clones, some missing. The V and J calls and clone size are taken from that table; D and trimming were inferred from the DNA. The table includes roughly 28,000 clones, approximately 88% detected once. Germline CDR1 SGHRS, CDR2 YFSETQ. V lost 3 bases and J lost 1, with 13 bases in between. CDR3 length: 15 residues. The genes are TRBV5-1 and TRBJ1-1; the D gene is possibly TRBD1 (5 bases). The sequence was obtained from a woman in her forties or fifties with active COVID-19. Sequenced material: peripheral blood. This CDR3 reads CASSSQGLENTEAFF. CDR3 bases: TGCGCCAGCAGCTCCCAGGGTTTGGAGAACACTGAAGCTTTCTTT.